This passage covers 30 T cell receptor beta chains from one sample sequenced in a study of blood T cell repertoires in COVID-19. This table comes from immunoSEQ multiplex PCR, and its TCRdb copy is limited to in-frame clones, with some not included. In the table there are about 140,000 clones, 80% to 85% of which are singletons. The specimen was peripheral blood. These receptors were collected from a woman aged 55-69 years with acute or convalescent COVID-19.

The genes are TRBV4-3 and TRBJ2-1, with TRBD2 matching over 7 bases. Per the germline V gene, CDR1 is LGHNA and CDR2 is YSLEER. V lost 0 bases, J lost 6 bases, and 8 bases stayed unmatched. The CDR3 has 16 amino acids. CDR3 amino acids: CASSQDVGSGGNEQFF. In nucleotides, the CDR3 is TGCGCCAGCAGCCAAGATGTTGGGTCGGGGGGCAATGAGCAGTTCTTC.

The chain carries TRBV5-1 and TRBJ1-6; 9 nucleotides match TRBD1. This CDR3 contains 17 residues. The V segment lost 0 bases and the J segment 7 bases; nucleotides outside the gene matches: 8. CDR1 and CDR2 from the germline V gene are SGHRS and YFSETQ. CDR3 amino acids: CASSLVGGDRVNSPLHF. CDR3 sequence (DNA): TGCGCCAGCAGCTTGGTTGGGGGGGACAGGGTGAATTCACCCCTCCACTTT.

This clone occurred a few times. This rearrangement joins TRBV5-1 to TRBJ2-7; TRBD2 aligns across 8 bases. CDR1 and CDR2 from the germline V gene are SGHRS and YFSETQ. J was trimmed by 7 bases and V by 2 bases; bases with no gene match: 14. There are 16 residues in the CDR3. The CDR3 nucleotides are TGCGCCAGCAGCTTAGCGGGAGTAATCCGCACGGGTGAGCAGTACTTC. Translated: CASSLAGVIRTGEQYF.

The rearrangement joins TRBV11-2 to TRBJ2-3; D remains unclear. The CDR3 totals 11 residues. CDR1 is SGHAT and CDR2 is FQNNGV in the germline V gene. The V end was cut by 5 bases, the J end by 5 bases, with 5 bases between. The CDR3 DNA reads as TGTGCCAGCAGCGCGTTAGATACGCAGTATTTT. This sequence encodes CASSALDTQYF.

The V and J genes are TRBV11-2 and TRBJ1-1; 8 positions match TRBD1. The trim removed 3 bases at V and 3 bases at J, leaving 0 bases unmatched. The CDR3 consists of 13 residues. The germline gives CDR1 SGHAT, CDR2 FQNNGV. The CDR3 is CASSLDRDTEAFF. CDR3 DNA sequence: TGTGCCAGCAGCTTGGACAGGGACACTGAAGCTTTCTTT.

The chain links TRBV9 to TRBJ2-1; TRBD1 might be the D (5 bases). The CDR3 is made up of 15 amino acids. V was cut by 2 bases and J by 0 bases, with 9 bases left in between. The V gene's germline CDR1 is SGDLS and CDR2 YYNGEE. This chain's CDR3 is CASSVGGASYNEQFF. The DNA of the CDR3 is TGTGCCAGCAGCGTGGGTGGGGCCTCCTACAATGAGCAGTTCTTC.

This clone was picked up a small number of times. The chain joins TRBV7-3 to TRBJ2-1; TRBD2 matches at 13 bases. CDR3 length: 17 residues. Germline V lookup: CDR1 SGHTA, CDR2 FQGTGA. V shed 4 bases and J 5 bases; nucleotides not matched to a gene: 8. CDR3 sequence: CASSSQVLAGGNNEQFF. CDR3 DNA: TGTGCCAGCAGCTCACAAGTACTAGCGGGAGGGAACAATGAGCAGTTCTTC.

This chain uses TRBV20-1 with TRBJ2-1, with TRBD1 as a possible D gene (5 bases). CDR1 is DFQATT and CDR2 is SNEGSKA in the germline V gene (reference sequence). V was cut by 3 bases and J by 9 bases, with 12 bases left in between. This CDR3 region has 12 residues. The CDR3 DNA reads as TGCAGTGCTAGTCGAGGAAGGGGTGAGCAGTTCTTC. Protein product: CSASRGRGEQFF.

The chain combines TRBV20-1 with TRBJ2-1; TRBD2 agrees at 12 bases. This CDR3 spans 14 amino acids. Trimming at V came to 3 bases and at J to 6 bases, leaving 3 bases not matched to a gene. The germline gives CDR1 DFQATT, CDR2 SNEGSKA (reference sequence). DNA of the CDR3: TGCAGTGCTAGTAGGACTAGCGGGACCAATGAGCAGTTCTTC. Protein sequence: CSASRTSGTNEQFF.

V is TRBV7-3 and J is TRBJ2-7; perhaps TRBD2 as D (5 bases). Trimming stripped 3 bases from V and 5 bases from J, with 11 bases between. The germline CDR1 and CDR2 sequences are SGHTA and FQGTGA. The CDR3 is made up of 13 amino acids. The CDR3 region has the DNA TGTGCCAGCAGCTTTACCCGGGAAAACGAGCAGTACTTC. The encoded protein is CASSFTRENEQYF.

The CDR3 bases are TGTGCCTGGGGCAGTCGGGAGAAGGGTCACGATACGCAGTATTTT. It yields the protein CAWGSREKGHDTQYF. This sequence joins TRBV30 and TRBJ2-3; possible D gene TRBD2, 6 bases. Trimming removed 5 bases from V and 6 bases from J, with 21 bases in between. The CDR3 has 15 residues. The germline gives CDR1 GTSNPN, CDR2 SVGIG (reference sequence). The full variable domain, completed using reference TRBV30 and TRBJ2-3, is SQTIHQWPATLVQPVGSPLSLECTVEGTSNPNLYWYRQAAGRGLQLLFYSVGIGQISSEVPQNLSASRPQDRQFILSSKKLLLSDSGFYLCAWGSREKGHDTQYFGPGTRLTVL.

V and J are TRBV5-1 and TRBJ2-1; 7 bases agree with TRBD2. Germline CDR1 is SGHRS and CDR2 is YFSETQ. Unmatched junction bases numbered 15, after V lost 2 bases and J lost 7 bases. CDR3 length: 17 amino acids. CDR3 residues: CASSFLGGGSARNEQFF. CDR3 DNA: TGCGCCAGCAGCTTTCTTGGGGGAGGGAGTGCTAGGAATGAGCAGTTCTTC.

The V and J genes are TRBV2 and TRBJ2-1; 11 bases are shared with TRBD1. The CDR3 consists of 13 residues. CDR1 and CDR2 from the germline V gene are SNHLY and FYNNEI. The J segment lost 14 bases and the V segment lost 4 bases, leaving 7 bases of the junction unmatched. The CDR3, as DNA: TGTGCCAGCAGTGGGACCGGGACAGGGGGGGAGTTCTTC. It is translated as CASSGTGTGGEFF.

The rearrangement uses TRBV5-1 and TRBJ2-2, with 8 bases lining up with TRBD2. The V gene end was trimmed by 0 bases and the J gene end by 4 bases; junction bases not matched to a gene: 8. The CDR3 is 17 amino acids. The germline gives CDR1 SGHRS, CDR2 YFSETQ. CDR3 nucleotide sequence: TGCGCCAGCAGCTTGGAATTTGCGGGAGGTGTCACCGGGGAGCTGTTTTTT. As protein: CASSLEFAGGVTGELFF. The complete variable domain, with remaining parts taken from reference TRBV5-1 and TRBJ2-2, reads KAGVTQTPRYLIKTRGQQVTLSCSPISGHRSVSWYQQTPGQGLQFLFEYFSETQRNKGNFPGRFSGRQFSNSRSEMNVSTLELGDSALYLCASSLEFAGGVTGELFFGEGSRLTVL.

The chain links TRBV6-5 to TRBJ1-1, with TRBD1 as a possible D gene (6 bases). V gave up 5 bases and J gave up 3 bases, with 16 bases separating them. CDR1 is MNHEY and CDR2 is SVGAGI in the germline V gene. CDR3 length: 15 residues. CDR3 DNA sequence: TGTGCCAGCAGTCCCAGGGGTAAGGCGGACACTGAAGCTTTCTTT. It yields the protein CASSPRGKADTEAFF.

As to this clone: This specimen includes other DNA sequences encoding the same CDR3. The gene calls are TRBV3-1 (or the pseudogene TRBV3-2) and TRBJ1-2, with D tentatively TRBD1 (5 bases). V was clipped by 1 base and J by 2 bases, with 8 bases between them. This CDR3 is built from 14 residues. Germline CDR1 and CDR2: LGHDT and YNNKEL (reference sequence). CDR3 amino acids: CASSQGTGNYGYTF. The CDR3 coding sequence is TGTGCCAGCAGCCAAGGAACAGGCAACTATGGCTACACCTTC.

The rearrangement links TRBV29-1 to TRBJ2-7, with 9 bases aligning to TRBD1. This CDR3 has 13 amino acids. V was pared by 8 bases and J by 4 bases, with 9 bases of the junction left unmatched. From germline, CDR1 is SQVTM and CDR2 ANQGSEA. CDR3: CSFSGTGNYEQYF. The CDR3 region has the DNA TGCAGCTTTTCCGGGACAGGGAATTACGAGCAGTACTTC.

The chain couples TRBV6-2 or TRBV6-3 to TRBJ2-1; TRBD2 matches at 7 bases. This CDR3 is built from 16 residues. The J segment lost 1 base and the V segment lost 4 bases, leaving 7 bases of the junction unmatched. The germline V gene encodes CDR1 MNHEY and CDR2 SVGEGT. The CDR3 DNA follows: TGTGCCAGCAGTTCGAAGCGGGAACGTTCCTACAATGAGCAGTTCTTC. It yields the protein CASSSKRERSYNEQFF.

The chain couples TRBV28 to TRBJ2-5; no clear D gene. CDR1 is MDHEN and CDR2 is SYDVKM in the germline V gene. This CDR3 has 13 residues. The V gene lost 4 bases and the J gene lost 3 bases, with 9 bases spanning the gap. This chain's CDR3 is CASSSDIEETQYF. The CDR3 DNA reads TGTGCCAGCAGTTCCGACATCGAAGAGACCCAGTACTTC.

The chain carries TRBV12-3 or TRBV12-4 and TRBJ2-1; D is possibly TRBD1 (5 bases). This CDR3 region has 12 residues. Trimming cost V 7 bases and J 9 bases, with 13 bases left between them. CDR3 in DNA: TGTGCCAGCAACGCACTGCAGGGTGAGCAGTTCTTC. This sequence encodes CASNALQGEQFF.

The chain uses TRBV3-1 (or the pseudogene TRBV3-2) and TRBJ2-5, with 7 nucleotides matching TRBD2. V shed 3 bases, J shed 4 bases, and the junction held 5 bases outside the gene matches. The CDR3 consists of 14 residues. Germline V gene data show CDR1 as LGHDT and CDR2 as YNNKEL (reference sequence). In DNA, the CDR3 is TGTGCCAGCAGCCACAGCGGGGAGGGAGAGACCCAGTACTTC. Its protein product is CASSHSGEGETQYF.

The table lists this clone with a few counts. V is TRBV29-1 and J is TRBJ1-2; D not resolved. Trimming cost V 6 bases and J 5 bases, with 13 bases left between them. Germline V gene lookup returns CDR1 SQVTM and CDR2 ANQGSEA. The CDR3 has 12 residues. CDR3 amino acids: CSVEWPLYGYTF. The CDR3 nucleotides are TGCAGCGTCGAATGGCCCCTTTATGGCTACACCTTC.

J is TRBJ2-7 and V is TRBV5-1, with 7 bases lining up with TRBD1. The V segment lost 0 bases and the J segment 0 bases; nucleotides outside the gene matches: 3. CDR1 is SGHRS and CDR2 is YFSETQ in the germline V gene. The CDR3 length is 15 residues. The CDR3 here is CASSLEQGSSYEQYF. The DNA for the CDR3 is TGCGCCAGCAGCTTGGAACAGGGGAGCTCCTACGAGCAGTACTTC.

This chain links TRBV10-3 with TRBJ1-3; no definite D call. CDR1 and CDR2 from the germline V gene are ENHRY and SYGVKD. The CDR3 sequence is 14 residues long. Trimming pared 6 bases from V and 1 base from J, leaving 10 bases between. In nucleotides, the CDR3 is TGTGCCATCAGGAGGACGGGATCTGGAAACACCATATATTTT. Encoded protein: CAIRRTGSGNTIYF.

V usage is TRBV3-1 (or the pseudogene TRBV3-2) and J usage is TRBJ2-1, with TRBD1 matching over 8 bases. CDR3 length equals 14 residues. Germline V lookup: CDR1 LGHDT, CDR2 YNNKEL (reference sequence). V shed 0 bases and J 9 bases; nucleotides not matched to a gene: 4. CDR3 loop: CASSQETGGTEQFF. In DNA, the CDR3 is TGTGCCAGCAGCCAAGAAACAGGGGGGACTGAGCAGTTCTTC.

This chain joins TRBV4-1 and TRBJ2-5, with D hard to call. The CDR3 loop spans 18 amino acids. V shed 0 bases and J shed 0 bases, with 17 bases lying between them. Germline values: CDR1 MGHRA, CDR2 YSYEKL. CDR3 DNA: TGCGCCAGCAGCCAAGATAGTAAAAACAGCCCGTACCAAGAGACCCAGTACTTC. Translating it yields CASSQDSKNSPYQETQYF.

The rearrangement links TRBV28 to TRBJ2-2; 8 positions match TRBD1. Germline CDR1 MDHEN, CDR2 SYDVKM. The CDR3 contains 16 residues. Trimming removed 3 bases from V and 6 bases from J; junction bases left unmatched: 9. The CDR3 DNA is TGTGCCAGCAGTTTGGTCCAGGGGGCCGGGCCCGGGGAGCTGTTTTTT. This gives the protein CASSLVQGAGPGELFF.

This clone is a singleton in its sample. The gene calls are TRBV11-3 and TRBJ2-7, with TRBD1 as a possible D gene (5 bases). This CDR3 is 14 amino acids long. V gave up 3 bases and J gave up 6 bases, with 15 bases separating them. The V gene's germline CDR1 is SGHNT and CDR2 YENEEA. The CDR3 loop reads CASSFRQSSPEQYF. The CDR3 DNA follows: TGTGCCAGCAGCTTCCGACAGAGCTCTCCCGAGCAGTACTTC.

The chain has TRBV19 and TRBJ2-5; D not certain. The V and J ends lost 6 bases and 0 bases respectively, with 20 bases between them. The CDR3 has 17 amino acids. Germline lookup yields CDR1 LNHDA and CDR2 SQIVND (reference sequence). CDR3 in amino acids: CASRPLLLRSDQETQYF. Written as DNA, the CDR3 is TGTGCCAGTAGACCACTTCTATTACGATCCGACCAAGAGACCCAGTACTTC.

The chain has TRBV28 and TRBJ1-1; D gene unclear. The ends were cut back, 10 bases at V and 9 bases at J, with 21 bases in the middle. CDR1 is MDHEN and CDR2 is SYDVKM in the germline V gene. The CDR3 runs 13 residues. The CDR3 DNA is TGTGCCATCCTTCCAGGCAGAGAAGGAAAAGCTTTCTTT. It yields the protein CAILPGREGKAFF.